This TCR beta chain stems from a study of sequential checkpoint blockade in melanoma. Study background: Randomization was 1:1 between first-line nivolumab→ipilimumab and ipilimumab→nivolumab. Both treatment sequences were followed by maintenance nivolumab.

Sample treatment: randomized to nivolumab then ipilimumab (arm A) or the reverse (arm B). DNA-damaging chemotherapy had not been given to any patient beforehand. PBMC sorting kept live CD3+CD8+ cells without CD19 or CD56. Profiled with immunoSEQ multiplex PCR; TCRdb holds only in-frame clones, not every one. The sample has roughly 9,300 clones, about 80% seen once; the top ten hold roughly 50%. The trim removed 4 bases at V and 7 bases at J, leaving 17 bases unmatched. The CDR3 runs 17 residues. Germline-derived CDR1 and CDR2 are MDHEN and SYDVKM. This clonotype originated in a human donor with melanoma. This specimen was CD8+ T cells sorted from blood (inferred from file names), taken from a patient given nivolumab and ipilimumab in sequence. The chain recombines TRBV28 with TRBJ2-7, with TRBD2 identical over 9 bases. The CDR3 DNA reads as TGTGCCAGCAGTTCCTATGGAGCGGGGGGCCTCTTATGGGAGCAGTACTTC. Protein product: CASSSYGAGGLLWEQYF.